These T cell receptor delta chains were read from a single sample in a study of gamma-delta chains in newborns, infants, children. TCRdb used CATT to re-call clones from the reads. The sample holds roughly 5,500 delta-chain clones, about 2.7% seen once. The sample consisted of blood. These receptors came from a child who was a newborn, infant or young child, either healthy, febrile or measles-vaccinated (not recorded which). CDR3s include the opening cysteine and the closing phenylalanine or tryptophan. Fields, in order: D gene, V gene, clone size, J gene, CDR3 protein, CDR3 DNA. D genes are given only for firm matches. A row's size may be missing; if present it is once, few, many or a size class.

d_call: .
v_call: TRDV2
clone_size: .
j_call: TRDJ3
cdr3_aa: CACGTAGSSSWDTRQMFF
cdr3_nt: TGTGCCTGTGGCACCGCGGGTTCCAGCTCCTGGGACACCCGACAGATGTTTTTC

d_call: TRDD3
v_call: TRDV2
clone_size: medium-sized
j_call: TRDJ3
cdr3_aa: CACDTGDTRSWDTRQMFF
cdr3_nt: TGTGCCTGTGACACCGGGGATACGCGCTCCTGGGACACCCGACAGATGTTTTTC

d_call: TRDD3
v_call: TRDV2
clone_size: .
j_call: TRDJ3
cdr3_aa: CACDNLTGGYTSSWDTRQMFF
cdr3_nt: TGCGCCTGTGACAATTTAACTGGGGGATACACCAGCTCCTGGGACACCCGACAAATGTTTTTC

d_call: .
v_call: TRDV2
clone_size: medium-sized
j_call: TRDJ3
cdr3_aa: CACDTVGALSWDTRQMFF
cdr3_nt: TGTGCCTGTGACACGGTGGGGGCTCTCTCCTGGGACACCCGACAGATGTTTTTC

d_call: TRDD3
v_call: TRDV2
clone_size: .
j_call: TRDJ3
cdr3_aa: CACDVLGDTSPWDTRQMFF
cdr3_nt: TGTGCCTGTGACGTACTGGGGGACACGAGCCCCTGGGACACCCGACAGATGTTTTTC

d_call: TRDD3
v_call: TRDV2
clone_size: few
j_call: TRDJ3
cdr3_aa: CARDSLLGDHDSWDTRQMFF
cdr3_nt: TGTGCCCGTGACAGTTTACTGGGGGACCACGACTCCTGGGACACCCGACAGATGTTTTTC

d_call: .
v_call: TRDV2
clone_size: .
j_call: TRDJ3
cdr3_aa: CACDTWGSESSWDTRQMFF
cdr3_nt: TGTGCCTGTGACACCTGGGGATCCGAGAGCTCCTGGGACACCCGACAGATGTTTTTC

d_call: .
v_call: TRDV2
clone_size: .
j_call: TRDJ1
cdr3_aa: CACDTLGYTDELIF
cdr3_nt: TGTGCCTGTGACACCCTGGGGTACACCGACGAACTCATCTTT

d_call: .
v_call: TRDV2
clone_size: medium-sized
j_call: TRDJ3
cdr3_aa: CACDTVGLSSWDTRQMFF
cdr3_nt: TGTGCCTGTGACACCGTGGGCCTTAGCTCCTGGGACACCCGACAGATGTTTTTC

d_call: TRDD3
v_call: TRDV2
clone_size: .
j_call: TRDJ3
cdr3_aa: CACDMILGDRAWDTRQMFF
cdr3_nt: TGTGCCTGTGACATGATACTGGGGGATAGAGCCTGGGACACCCGACAGATGTTTTTC

d_call: .
v_call: TRDV2
clone_size: large
j_call: TRDJ1
cdr3_aa: CACDTLGYTDKLIF
cdr3_nt: TGTGCCTGTGACACCCTGGGGTACACCGATAAACTCATCTTT

d_call: TRDD3
v_call: TRDV2
clone_size: few
j_call: TRDJ3
cdr3_aa: CACDTGGGYDSWDTRQMFF
cdr3_nt: TGTGCCTGTGACACCGGTGGGGGATACGACTCCTGGGACACTCGACAGATGTTTTTC

d_call: TRDD3
v_call: TRDV2
clone_size: medium-sized
j_call: TRDJ2
cdr3_aa: CACDVLGDTPAQLFF
cdr3_nt: TGTGCCTGTGACGTACTGGGGGATACGCCAGCACAACTCTTCTTT

d_call: TRDD3
v_call: TRDV2
clone_size: few
j_call: TRDJ3
cdr3_aa: CACDTVDSGGYSWDTRQMFF
cdr3_nt: TGCGCCTGTGACACCGTGGATTCTGGGGGATACTCTTGGGACACCCGACAGATGTTTTTC

d_call: .
v_call: TRDV2
clone_size: medium-sized
j_call: TRDJ3
cdr3_aa: CACDPISWDTRQMFF
cdr3_nt: TGTGCCTGTGACCCCATATCCTGGGACACCCGACAGATGTTTTTC

d_call: TRDD3
v_call: TRDV2
clone_size: .
j_call: TRDJ3
cdr3_aa: CACDTVLGDQLSSWDTRQMFF
cdr3_nt: TGTGCCTGTGACACCGTACTGGGGGATCAATTAAGCTCCTGGGACACCCGACAGATGTTTTTC

d_call: TRDD3
v_call: TRDV2
clone_size: medium-sized
j_call: TRDJ1
cdr3_aa: CACDLLGDTNTDKLIF
cdr3_nt: TGTGCCTGTGATTTACTGGGGGACACTAACACCGATAAACTCATCTTT

d_call: TRDD3
v_call: TRDV2
clone_size: medium-sized
j_call: TRDJ3
cdr3_aa: CACDTVLGIFSWDTRQMFF
cdr3_nt: TGTGCCTGTGACACCGTACTGGGGATTTTCTCCTGGGACACCCGACAGATGTTTTTC

d_call: TRDD3
v_call: TRDV2
clone_size: medium-sized
j_call: TRDJ3
cdr3_aa: CACDTVGDTRRDTRQMFF
cdr3_nt: TGTGCCTGTGACACCGTGGGGGATACGCGAAGGGACACCCGACAGATGTTTTTC

d_call: TRDD3
v_call: TRDV2
clone_size: few
j_call: TRDJ1
cdr3_aa: CACDLLLGDTRRVTDKLIF
cdr3_nt: TGTGCCTGTGACCTTCTACTGGGGGATACGCGAAGAGTCACCGATAAACTCATCTTT

d_call: TRDD3
v_call: TRDV2
clone_size: few
j_call: TRDJ3
cdr3_aa: CACDTVLGDTRINSWDTRQMFF
cdr3_nt: TGTGCCTGTGACACCGTACTGGGGGATACGCGGATCAACTCCTGGGACACCCGACAGATGTTTTTC

d_call: .
v_call: TRDV2
clone_size: medium-sized
j_call: TRDJ3
cdr3_aa: CACDTWGGSSWDTRQMFF
cdr3_nt: TGTGCCTGTGACACCTGGGGTGGAAGCTCCTGGGACACCCGACAGATGTTTTTC

d_call: TRDD3
v_call: TRDV2
clone_size: few
j_call: TRDJ3
cdr3_aa: CACDPTGGPNSWDTRQMFF
cdr3_nt: TGTGCCTGTGACCCGACTGGGGGACCAAACTCCTGGGACACCCGACAGATGTTTTTC

d_call: TRDD3
v_call: TRDV2
clone_size: medium-sized
j_call: TRDJ3
cdr3_aa: CACDKVGILRSWDTRQMFF
cdr3_nt: TGTGCCTGTGACAAGGTAGGGATACTGCGCTCCTGGGACACCCGACAGATGTTTTTC

d_call: .
v_call: TRDV2
clone_size: few
j_call: TRDJ3
cdr3_aa: CACDTTGFSSWDTRQMFF
cdr3_nt: TGTGCCTGTGACACGACAGGATTTAGTTCCTGGGACACCCGACAGATGTTTTTC

d_call: TRDD3
v_call: TRDV2
clone_size: .
j_call: TRDJ1
cdr3_aa: CACDEPVVGDTYTDKLIF
cdr3_nt: TGTGCCTGTGACGAACCGGTGGTGGGGGATACGTACACCGATAAACTCATCTTT

d_call: .
v_call: TRDV3
clone_size: few
j_call: TRDJ1
cdr3_aa: CAFMGGGGSYTDKLIF
cdr3_nt: TGTGCCTTTATGGGCGGTGGGGGCTCTTACACCGATAAACTCATCTTT

d_call: TRDD3
v_call: TRDV2
clone_size: medium-sized
j_call: TRDJ1
cdr3_aa: CACDPLLGDTDKLIF
cdr3_nt: TGTGCCTGTGACCCATTACTGGGGGACACCGATAAACTCATCTTT

d_call: TRDD3
v_call: TRDV2
clone_size: few
j_call: TRDJ3
cdr3_aa: CACDAYWGIPNISSWETRQMFF
cdr3_nt: TGTGCCTGTGACGCCTACTGGGGGATACCGAATATTAGCTCCTGGGAAACCCGACAGATGTTTTTC

d_call: TRDD3
v_call: TRDV2
clone_size: .
j_call: TRDJ3
cdr3_aa: CACESLGSSWDTRQMFF
cdr3_nt: TGTGCCTGTGAATCACTGGGGAGCTCCTGGGACACCCGACAGATGTTTTTC

d_call: TRDD3
v_call: TRDV2
clone_size: medium-sized
j_call: TRDJ3
cdr3_aa: CACDLLGDRSWDTRQMFF
cdr3_nt: TGTGCCTGTGACCTACTGGGGGATCGCTCCTGGGACACCCGACAGATGTTTTTC

d_call: TRDD3
v_call: TRDV2
clone_size: medium-sized
j_call: TRDJ3
cdr3_aa: CACDTVLGDNSWDTRQMFF
cdr3_nt: TGTGCCTGTGACACCGTACTGGGGGATAATTCCTGGGACACCCGACAGATGTTTTTC

d_call: TRDD3
v_call: TRDV2
clone_size: medium-sized
j_call: TRDJ3
cdr3_aa: CACDTVLGDTVSWDTRQMFF
cdr3_nt: TGTGCCTGTGACACCGTACTGGGGGATACTGTCTCCTGGGACACCCGACAGATGTTTTTC

d_call: TRDD3
v_call: TRDV2
clone_size: .
j_call: TRDJ3
cdr3_aa: CACDTVGDTAWDTRQMFF
cdr3_nt: TGTGCCTGTGACACCGTGGGGGATACAGCCTGGGACACCCGACAGATGTTTTTC

d_call: TRDD3
v_call: TRDV2
clone_size: few
j_call: TRDJ3
cdr3_aa: CACDTYWGIRSSWDTRQMFF
cdr3_nt: TGTGCCTGTGACACGTACTGGGGGATACGCAGCTCCTGGGACACCCGACAGATGTTTTTC

d_call: .
v_call: TRDV2
clone_size: medium-sized
j_call: TRDJ3
cdr3_aa: CACDTAGSHSWDTRQMFF
cdr3_nt: TGTGCCTGTGACACCGCTGGGTCCCATTCCTGGGACACCCGACAGATGTTTTTC

d_call: TRDD3
v_call: TRDV2
clone_size: few
j_call: TRDJ3
cdr3_aa: CACDSYWGISSSWDTRQMFF
cdr3_nt: TGTGCCTGTGACAGCTACTGGGGGATTTCGAGCTCCTGGGACACCCGACAGATGTTTTTC

d_call: TRDD3
v_call: TRDV2
clone_size: .
j_call: TRDJ3
cdr3_aa: CACDTLGDTFSWDTRQMFF
cdr3_nt: TGTGCCTGTGACACCTTGGGGGATACTTTCTCCTGGGACACCCGACAGATGTTTTTC

d_call: .
v_call: TRDV2
clone_size: medium-sized
j_call: TRDJ3
cdr3_aa: CACDTPSSWDTRQMFF
cdr3_nt: TGTGCCTGTGACACCCCAAGCTCCTGGGACACCCGACAGATGTTTTTC

d_call: TRDD3
v_call: TRDV2
clone_size: .
j_call: TRDJ3
cdr3_aa: CACDAWGYEDSWDTRQMFF
cdr3_nt: TGTGCCTGTGACGCCTGGGGATACGAGGACTCCTGGGACACCCGACAGATGTTTTTC

d_call: .
v_call: TRDV2
clone_size: .
j_call: TRDJ3
cdr3_aa: CACDTAGDSWDTRQMFF
cdr3_nt: TGTGCCTGTGACACCGCTGGGGATTCCTGGGACACCCGACAGATGTTTTTC

d_call: TRDD3
v_call: TRDV2
clone_size: medium-sized
j_call: TRDJ3
cdr3_aa: CACDTVLGDTPSSWDTRQMFF
cdr3_nt: TGTGCCTGTGACACCGTACTGGGGGATACGCCCAGCTCCTGGGACACCCGACAGATGTTTTTC

d_call: TRDD3
v_call: TRDV2
clone_size: few
j_call: TRDJ3
cdr3_aa: CACDTFTGGSRDTRQMFF
cdr3_nt: TGTGCCTGTGACACCTTTACTGGGGGATCCCGGGACACCCGACAGATGTTTTTC

d_call: .
v_call: TRDV2
clone_size: .
j_call: TRDJ2
cdr3_aa: CACDPWEASTAQLFF
cdr3_nt: TGTGCCTGTGACCCGTGGGAGGCATCGACAGCACAACTCTTCTTT

d_call: TRDD3
v_call: TRDV2
clone_size: few
j_call: TRDJ1
cdr3_aa: CACDTVSWGIRSSYTDKLIF
cdr3_nt: TGTGCCTGTGACACTGTCTCCTGGGGGATAAGGAGTTCGTACACCGATAAACTCATCTTT

d_call: TRDD3
v_call: TRDV2
clone_size: medium-sized
j_call: TRDJ2
cdr3_aa: CACDPVLGDKKALTAQLFF
cdr3_nt: TGTGCCTGTGACCCTGTACTGGGGGATAAGAAAGCTTTGACAGCACAACTCTTCTTT

d_call: .
v_call: TRDV2
clone_size: few
j_call: TRDJ1
cdr3_aa: CACDWGTDKLIF
cdr3_nt: TGTGCCTGTGACTGGGGAACCGATAAACTCATCTTT

d_call: TRDD3
v_call: TRDV2
clone_size: few
j_call: TRDJ1
cdr3_aa: CACKNWGIRLSTDKLIF
cdr3_nt: TGTGCCTGTAAAAACTGGGGGATACGTTTGTCGACCGATAAACTCATCTTT

d_call: TRDD3
v_call: TRDV2
clone_size: .
j_call: TRDJ3
cdr3_aa: CARDTLRLLGDSSWDTRQMFF
cdr3_nt: TGTGCCCGTGACACTCTCCGGTTACTGGGGGACAGCTCCTGGGACACCCGACAGATGTTTTTC